This T cell receptor beta chain was captured in a study of control samples from healthy donors and cancer patients. Only in-frame clones appear in the TCRdb table, and some are missing; sequencing was by immunoSEQ multiplex PCR. The sample has about 160,000 clones, over 95% seen once. Germline CDR1 and CDR2: KGHSH and LQKENI. The CDR3 length is 14 residues. V lost 2 bases and J lost 12; bases outside the gene matches: 8. The sequence was obtained from a woman aged 25 to 39 in good health. J is TRBJ1-1 and V is TRBV18; TRBD1 matches at 11 bases. The sequencing input was blood. This CDR3 reads CASSPGQGAILSFF. The CDR3, as DNA: TGTGCCAGCTCACCAGGACAGGGGGCGATTTTGTCTTTCTTT.